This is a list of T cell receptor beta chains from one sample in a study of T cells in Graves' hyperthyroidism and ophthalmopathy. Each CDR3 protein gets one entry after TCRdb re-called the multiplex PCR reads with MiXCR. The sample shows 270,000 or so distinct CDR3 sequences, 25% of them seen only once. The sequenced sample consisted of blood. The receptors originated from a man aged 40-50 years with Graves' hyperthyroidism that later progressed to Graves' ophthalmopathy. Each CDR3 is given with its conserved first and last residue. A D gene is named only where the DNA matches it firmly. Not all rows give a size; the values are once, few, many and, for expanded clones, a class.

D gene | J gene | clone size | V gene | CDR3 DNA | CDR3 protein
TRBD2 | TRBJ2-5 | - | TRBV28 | TGTGCCAGCAGCCCTGTGCCGCGGGAGGCGTACGGGGAGACCCAGTACTTC | CASSPVPREAYGETQYF
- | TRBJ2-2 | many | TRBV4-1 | TGCGCCAGCAGCCAAGAAGAGCGTGCAGGGGAAGAGCTGTTTTTT | CASSQEERAGEELFF
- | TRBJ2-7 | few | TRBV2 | TGTGCCAGCAGAATGAGATCCGGGTTTCCAGAGGGCGAGCAGTACTTC | CASRMRSGFPEGEQYF
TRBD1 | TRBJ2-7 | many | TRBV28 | TGTGCCAGCAGGGACAGGTACGACGACTACGAGCAGTACTTC | CASRDRYDDYEQYF
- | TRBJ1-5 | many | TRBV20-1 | TGCAGTGCTACCAATCTTAATCGATTTCAGCCCCAGCATTTT | CSATNLNRFQPQHF
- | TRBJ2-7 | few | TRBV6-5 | TGTGCCAGCAGTTCCGAAGCCCACCTGGGGTACGAGCAGTACTTC | CASSSEAHLGYEQYF
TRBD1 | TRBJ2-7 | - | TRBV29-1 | TGCAGCTCCAGGGACAGGGGCCTTTTCTCCTACGAGCAGTACTTC | CSSRDRGLFSYEQYF
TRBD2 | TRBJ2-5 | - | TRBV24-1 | TGTGCCACCAGTGGGACTAGCGGGAGTCAGACCCAGTACTTC | CATSGTSGSQTQYF
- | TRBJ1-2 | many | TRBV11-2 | TGTGCCAGCAGCCCATCCCCGGACTATGGCTACACCTTC | CASSPSPDYGYTF
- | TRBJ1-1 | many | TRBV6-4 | TGTGCCAGCGGTATGGACACTGAAGCTTTCTTT | CASGMDTEAFF
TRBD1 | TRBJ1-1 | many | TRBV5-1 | TGCGCCAGCAGCGCCCGGACAGGGAACACTGAAGCTTTCTTT | CASSARTGNTEAFF
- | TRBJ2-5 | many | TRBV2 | TGTGCCAGCAGTGAATGGGGGGCCGGAGAGACCCAGTACTTC | CASSEWGAGETQYF
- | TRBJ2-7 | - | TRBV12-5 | TGTGCTAGTGGTGAGTTCTTCGAGCAGTACTTC | CASGEFFEQYF
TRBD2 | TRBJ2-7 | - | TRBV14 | TGTGCCAGCAGCCACAAACTAGCGTCCGGGGCCTACGAGCAGTACTTC | CASSHKLASGAYEQYF
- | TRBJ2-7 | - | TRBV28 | TGTGCCAGCAGTTTATTCCACAGGGGAGGGGAGCAGTACTTC | CASSLFHRGGEQYF
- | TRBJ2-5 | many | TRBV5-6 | TGTGCCAGCAGCCCGGACACTAAAGAGACCCAGTACTTC | CASSPDTKETQYF
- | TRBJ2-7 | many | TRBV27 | TGTGCCAGCAGACCTAAGGACAATTCCTACGAGCAGTACTTC | CASRPKDNSYEQYF
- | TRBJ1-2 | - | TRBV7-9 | TGTGCCAGCACTAAGGAGCTGCTCTATGGCTACACCTTC | CASTKELLYGYTF